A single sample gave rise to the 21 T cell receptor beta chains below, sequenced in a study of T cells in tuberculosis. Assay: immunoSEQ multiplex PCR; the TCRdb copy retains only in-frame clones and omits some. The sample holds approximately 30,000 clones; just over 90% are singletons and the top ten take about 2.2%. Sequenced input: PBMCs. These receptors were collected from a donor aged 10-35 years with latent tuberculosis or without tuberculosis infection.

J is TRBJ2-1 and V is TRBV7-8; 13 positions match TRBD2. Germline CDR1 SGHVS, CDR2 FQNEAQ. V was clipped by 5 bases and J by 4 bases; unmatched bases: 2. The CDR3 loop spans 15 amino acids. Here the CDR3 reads CASSTTSGRYNEQFF. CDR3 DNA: TGTGCCAGCAGCACGACTAGCGGGAGGTACAATGAGCAGTTCTTC. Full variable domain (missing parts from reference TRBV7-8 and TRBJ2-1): GAGVSQSPRYKVAKRGQDVALRCDPISGHVSLFWYQQALGQGPEFLTYFQNEAQLDKSGLPSDRFFAERPEGSVSTLKIQRTQQEDSAVYLCASSTTSGRYNEQFFGPGTRLTVL.

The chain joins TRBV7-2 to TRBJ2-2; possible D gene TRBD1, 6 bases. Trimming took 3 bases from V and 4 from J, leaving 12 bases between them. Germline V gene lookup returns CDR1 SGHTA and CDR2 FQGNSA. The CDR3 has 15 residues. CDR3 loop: CASSFAGAGTGELFF. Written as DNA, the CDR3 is TGTGCCAGCAGCTTTGCAGGGGCGGGCACCGGGGAGCTGTTTTTT.

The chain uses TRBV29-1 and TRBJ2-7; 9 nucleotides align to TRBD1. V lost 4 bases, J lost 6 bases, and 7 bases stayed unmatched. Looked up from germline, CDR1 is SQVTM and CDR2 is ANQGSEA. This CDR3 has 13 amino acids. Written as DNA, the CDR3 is TGCAGCGTTGCACAGGGGGCGCCTAGCGAGCAGTACTTC. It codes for CSVAQGAPSEQYF.

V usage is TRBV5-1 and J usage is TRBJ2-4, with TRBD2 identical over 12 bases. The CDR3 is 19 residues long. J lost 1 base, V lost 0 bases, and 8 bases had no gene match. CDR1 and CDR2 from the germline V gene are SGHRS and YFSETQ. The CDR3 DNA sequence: TGCGCCAGCAGCTTGGGCCCTAGCGGGAGGGCCGGGGCCAAAAACATTCAGTACTTC. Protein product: CASSLGPSGRAGAKNIQYF. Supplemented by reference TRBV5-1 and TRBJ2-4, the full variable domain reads KAGVTQTPRYLIKTRGQQVTLSCSPISGHRSVSWYQQTPGQGLQFLFEYFSETQRNKGNFPGRFSGRQFSNSRSEMNVSTLELGDSALYLCASSLGPSGRAGAKNIQYFGAGTRLSVL.

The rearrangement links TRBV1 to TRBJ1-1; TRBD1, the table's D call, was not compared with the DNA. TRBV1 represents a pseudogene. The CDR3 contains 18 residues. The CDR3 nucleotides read TGCACCAGCAGCCAAGATTCAACAACGGGGACAGGGTTATCTGAAGCTTTCTTT. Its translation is CTSSQDSTTGTGLSEAFF.

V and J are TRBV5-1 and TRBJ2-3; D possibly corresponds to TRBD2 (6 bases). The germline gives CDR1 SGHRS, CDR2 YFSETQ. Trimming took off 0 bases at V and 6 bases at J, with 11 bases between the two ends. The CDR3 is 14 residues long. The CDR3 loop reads CASSLGPGRDTQYF. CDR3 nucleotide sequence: TGCGCCAGCAGCTTGGGCCCAGGGAGGGATACGCAGTATTTT.

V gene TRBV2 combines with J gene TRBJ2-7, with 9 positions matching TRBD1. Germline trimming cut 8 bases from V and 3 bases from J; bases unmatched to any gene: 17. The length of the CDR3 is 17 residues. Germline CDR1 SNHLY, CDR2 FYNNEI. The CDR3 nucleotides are TGTGCCAGCGCTGACTTCCGGTGGGACAGGGCGTTCTACGAGCAGTACTTC. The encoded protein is CASADFRWDRAFYEQYF.

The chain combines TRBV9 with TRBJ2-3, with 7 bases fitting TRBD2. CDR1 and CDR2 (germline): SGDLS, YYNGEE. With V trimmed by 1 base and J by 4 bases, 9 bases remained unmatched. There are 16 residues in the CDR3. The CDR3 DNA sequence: TGTGCCAGCAGCGTAAGGGCGGGAGATCCTGCAGATACGCAGTATTTT. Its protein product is CASSVRAGDPADTQYF.

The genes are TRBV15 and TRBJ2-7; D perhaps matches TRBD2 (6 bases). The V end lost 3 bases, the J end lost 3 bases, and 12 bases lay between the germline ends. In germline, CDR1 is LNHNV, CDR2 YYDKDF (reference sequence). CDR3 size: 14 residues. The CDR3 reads CATSSSGLRYEQYF. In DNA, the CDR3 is TGTGCCACCAGCAGCTCGGGACTTCGCTACGAGCAGTACTTC.

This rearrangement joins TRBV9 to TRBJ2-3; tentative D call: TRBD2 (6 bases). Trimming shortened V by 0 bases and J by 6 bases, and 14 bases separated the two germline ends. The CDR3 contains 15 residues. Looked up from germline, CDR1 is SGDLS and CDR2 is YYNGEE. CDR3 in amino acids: CASSVEAAGRDTQYF. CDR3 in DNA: TGTGCCAGCAGCGTAGAAGCGGCGGGAAGGGATACGCAGTATTTT.

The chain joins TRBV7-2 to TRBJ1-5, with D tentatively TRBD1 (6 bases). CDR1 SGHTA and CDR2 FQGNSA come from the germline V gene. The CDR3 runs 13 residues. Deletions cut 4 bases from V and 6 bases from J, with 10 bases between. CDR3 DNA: TGTGCCAGCAGCTCTCGGACAGCTCAGCCCCAGCATTTT. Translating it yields CASSSRTAQPQHF.

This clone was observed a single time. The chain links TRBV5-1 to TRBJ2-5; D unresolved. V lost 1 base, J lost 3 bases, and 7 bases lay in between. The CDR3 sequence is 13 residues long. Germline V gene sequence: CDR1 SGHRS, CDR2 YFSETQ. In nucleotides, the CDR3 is TGCGCCAGCAGCTTGAAGCTAGAAGAGACCCAGTACTTC. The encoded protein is CASSLKLEETQYF.

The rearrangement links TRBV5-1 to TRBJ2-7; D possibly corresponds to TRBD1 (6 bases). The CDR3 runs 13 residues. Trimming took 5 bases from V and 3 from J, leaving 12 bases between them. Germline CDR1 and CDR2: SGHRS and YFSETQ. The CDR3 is CASRPTGDYEQYF. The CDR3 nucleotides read TGCGCCAGCAGACCGACAGGAGACTACGAGCAGTACTTC.

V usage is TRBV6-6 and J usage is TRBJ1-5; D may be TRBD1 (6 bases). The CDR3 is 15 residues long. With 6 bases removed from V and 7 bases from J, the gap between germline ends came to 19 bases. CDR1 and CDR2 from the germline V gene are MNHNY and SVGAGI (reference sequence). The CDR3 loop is CASSQSTGFRQPQHF. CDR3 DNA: TGTGCCAGCAGCCAATCAACAGGGTTCAGGCAGCCCCAGCATTTT.

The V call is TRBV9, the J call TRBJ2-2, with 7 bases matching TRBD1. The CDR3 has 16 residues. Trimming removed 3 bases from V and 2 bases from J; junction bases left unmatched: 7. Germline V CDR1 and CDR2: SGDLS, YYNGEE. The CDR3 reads CASSAGQIFNTGELFF. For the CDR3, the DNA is TGTGCCAGCAGCGCGGGACAGATATTTAACACCGGGGAGCTGTTTTTT.

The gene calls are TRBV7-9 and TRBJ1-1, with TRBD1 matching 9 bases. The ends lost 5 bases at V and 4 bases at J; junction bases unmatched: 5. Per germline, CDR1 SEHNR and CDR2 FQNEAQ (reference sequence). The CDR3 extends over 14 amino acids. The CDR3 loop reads CASSRDRGSTEAFF. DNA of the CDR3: TGTGCCAGCAGCCGAGACAGGGGGAGCACTGAAGCTTTCTTT.

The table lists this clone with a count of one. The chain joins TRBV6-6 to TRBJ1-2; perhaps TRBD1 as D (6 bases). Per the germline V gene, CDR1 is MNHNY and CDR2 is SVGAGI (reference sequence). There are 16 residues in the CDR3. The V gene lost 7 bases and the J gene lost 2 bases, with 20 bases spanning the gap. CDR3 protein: CASTIDGQGKNYGYTF. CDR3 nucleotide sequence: TGTGCCAGCACCATCGACGGGCAGGGGAAAAACTATGGCTACACCTTC.

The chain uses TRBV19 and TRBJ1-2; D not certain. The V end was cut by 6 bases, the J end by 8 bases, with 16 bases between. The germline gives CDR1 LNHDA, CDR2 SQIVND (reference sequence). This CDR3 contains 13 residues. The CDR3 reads CASSPPGGIGYTF. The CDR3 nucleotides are TGTGCCAGTAGCCCCCCGGGCGGGATCGGCTACACCTTC.

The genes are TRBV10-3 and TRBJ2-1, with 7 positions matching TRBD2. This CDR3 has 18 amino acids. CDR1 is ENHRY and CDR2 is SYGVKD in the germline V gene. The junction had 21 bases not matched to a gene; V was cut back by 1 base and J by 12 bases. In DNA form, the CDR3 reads TGTGCCATCAGTGAGTGGGACTACACCCTTAGACGAGTAAAGGGGCAGTTCTTC. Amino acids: CAISEWDYTLRRVKGQFF.

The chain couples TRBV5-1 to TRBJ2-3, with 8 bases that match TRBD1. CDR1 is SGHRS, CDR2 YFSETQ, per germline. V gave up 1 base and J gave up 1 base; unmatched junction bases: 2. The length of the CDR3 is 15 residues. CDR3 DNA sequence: TGCGCCAGCAGCTTGCAGGGGGCAGGCACAGATACGCAGTATTTT. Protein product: CASSLQGAGTDTQYF.

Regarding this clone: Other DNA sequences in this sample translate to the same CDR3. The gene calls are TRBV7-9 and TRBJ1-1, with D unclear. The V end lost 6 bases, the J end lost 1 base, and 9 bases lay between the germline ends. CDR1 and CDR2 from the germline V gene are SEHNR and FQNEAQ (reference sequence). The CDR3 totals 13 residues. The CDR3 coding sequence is TGTGCCAGCAGTTTCTCGGGGAACACTGAAGCTTTCTTT. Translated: CASSFSGNTEAFF.